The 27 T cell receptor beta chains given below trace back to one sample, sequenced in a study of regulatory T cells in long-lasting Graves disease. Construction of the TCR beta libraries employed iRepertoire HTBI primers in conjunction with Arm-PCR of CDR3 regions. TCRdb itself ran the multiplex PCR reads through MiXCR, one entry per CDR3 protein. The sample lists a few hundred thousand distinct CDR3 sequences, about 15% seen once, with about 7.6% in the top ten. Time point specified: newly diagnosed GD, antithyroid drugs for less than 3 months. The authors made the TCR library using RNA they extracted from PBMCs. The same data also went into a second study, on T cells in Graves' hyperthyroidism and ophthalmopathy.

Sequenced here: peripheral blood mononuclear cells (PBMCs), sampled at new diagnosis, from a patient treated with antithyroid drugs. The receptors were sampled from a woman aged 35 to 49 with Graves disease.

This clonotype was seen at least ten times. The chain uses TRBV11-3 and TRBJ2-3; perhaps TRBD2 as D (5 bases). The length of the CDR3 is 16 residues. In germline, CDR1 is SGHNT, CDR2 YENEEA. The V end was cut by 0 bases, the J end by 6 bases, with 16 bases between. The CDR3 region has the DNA TGTGCCAGCAGCTTAGATTTCCGCGGGTACGGGGATACGCAGTATTTT. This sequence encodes CASSLDFRGYGDTQYF.

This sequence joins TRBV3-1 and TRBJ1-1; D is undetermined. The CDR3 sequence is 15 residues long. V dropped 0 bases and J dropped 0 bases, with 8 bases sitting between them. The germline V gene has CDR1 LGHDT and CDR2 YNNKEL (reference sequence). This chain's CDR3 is CASSQDEQMNTEAFF. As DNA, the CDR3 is TGTGCCAGCAGCCAAGACGAGCAAATGAACACTGAAGCTTTCTTT.

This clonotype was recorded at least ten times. The CDR3 here is CASSLAIAGGPGEQFF. In DNA, the CDR3 is TGCGCCAGCAGCTTGGCGATAGCGGGAGGGCCGGGTGAGCAGTTCTTC. This sequence joins TRBV5-1 and TRBJ2-1; 11 positions match TRBD2. Germline V gene data show CDR1 as SGHRS and CDR2 as YFSETQ. The junction had 8 bases not matched to a gene; V was cut back by 0 bases and J by 9 bases. The CDR3 consists of 16 residues.

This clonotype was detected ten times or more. CDR3 protein: CASSWGVSRGGGDTQYF. CDR3 DNA sequence: TGTGCCAGCAGCTGGGGGGTGTCCCGTGGAGGGGGAGATACGCAGTATTTT. This rearrangement joins TRBV7-9 to TRBJ2-3, with D perhaps given as TRBD1 or TRBD2 (6 bases each). This CDR3 contains 17 residues. CDR1 and CDR2 from the germline V gene are SEHNR and FQNEAQ (reference sequence). V lost 4 bases to trimming and J lost 5 bases, with 22 bases between them.

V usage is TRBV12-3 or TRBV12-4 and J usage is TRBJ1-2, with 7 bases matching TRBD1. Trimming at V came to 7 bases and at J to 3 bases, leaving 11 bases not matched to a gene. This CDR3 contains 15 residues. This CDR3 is CASKKSTGADYGYTF. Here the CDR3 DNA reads TGTGCCAGCAAAAAATCCACAGGGGCAGACTATGGCTACACCTTC.

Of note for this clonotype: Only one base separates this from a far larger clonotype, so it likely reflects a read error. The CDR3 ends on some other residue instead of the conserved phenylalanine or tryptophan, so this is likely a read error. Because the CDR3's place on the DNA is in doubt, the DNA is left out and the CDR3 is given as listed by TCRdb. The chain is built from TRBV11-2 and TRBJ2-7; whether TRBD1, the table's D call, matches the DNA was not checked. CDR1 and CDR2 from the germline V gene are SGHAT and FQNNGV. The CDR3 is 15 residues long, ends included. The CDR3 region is CASSLAGTASDTQYL.

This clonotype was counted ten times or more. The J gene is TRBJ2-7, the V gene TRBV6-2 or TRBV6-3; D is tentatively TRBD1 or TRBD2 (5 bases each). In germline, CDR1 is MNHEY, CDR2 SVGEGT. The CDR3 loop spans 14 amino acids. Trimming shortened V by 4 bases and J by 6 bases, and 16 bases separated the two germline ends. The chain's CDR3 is CASSFTGTAAEQYF. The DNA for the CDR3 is TGTGCCAGCAGTTTCACCGGGACGGCCGCCGAGCAGTACTTC.

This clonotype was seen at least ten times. Written as DNA, the CDR3 is TGTGCCAGCAGTTTAACAGGGTATTACTCCTACGAGCAGTACTTC. Translation gives CASSLTGYYSYEQYF. The chain recombines TRBV12-3 or TRBV12-4 with TRBJ2-7; TRBD1 is a possible D gene (6 bases). Between the trimmed V and J ends, which lost 2 bases and 0 bases, there was a span of 11 bases. This CDR3 has 15 residues.

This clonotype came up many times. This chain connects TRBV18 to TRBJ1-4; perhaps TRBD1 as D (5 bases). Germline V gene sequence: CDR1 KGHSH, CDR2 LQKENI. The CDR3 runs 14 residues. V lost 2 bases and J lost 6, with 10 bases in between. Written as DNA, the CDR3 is TGTGCCAGCTCACCAGGGGCCACAGATGAAAAACTGTTTTTT. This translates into CASSPGATDEKLFF.

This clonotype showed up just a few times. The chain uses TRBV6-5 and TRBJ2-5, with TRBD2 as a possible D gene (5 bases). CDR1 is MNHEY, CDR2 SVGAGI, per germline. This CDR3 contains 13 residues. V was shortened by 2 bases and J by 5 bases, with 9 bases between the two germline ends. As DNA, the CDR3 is TGTGCCAGCAGTTACGGGGAGAGCGAGACCCAGTACTTC. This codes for CASSYGESETQYF.

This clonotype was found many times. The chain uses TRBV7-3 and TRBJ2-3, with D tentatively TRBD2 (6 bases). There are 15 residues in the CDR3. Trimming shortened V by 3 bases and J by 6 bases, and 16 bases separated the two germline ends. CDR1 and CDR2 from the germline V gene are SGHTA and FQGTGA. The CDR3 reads CASSLRGSRMDTQYF. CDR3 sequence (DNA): TGTGCCAGCAGCTTGCGGGGCTCCAGGATGGATACGCAGTATTTT.

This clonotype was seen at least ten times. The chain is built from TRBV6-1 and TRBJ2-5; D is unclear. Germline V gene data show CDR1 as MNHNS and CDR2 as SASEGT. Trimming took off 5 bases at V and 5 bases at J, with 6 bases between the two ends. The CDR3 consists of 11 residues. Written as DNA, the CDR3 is TGTGCCAGCAGTAGGGATGAGACCCAGTACTTC. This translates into CASSRDETQYF.

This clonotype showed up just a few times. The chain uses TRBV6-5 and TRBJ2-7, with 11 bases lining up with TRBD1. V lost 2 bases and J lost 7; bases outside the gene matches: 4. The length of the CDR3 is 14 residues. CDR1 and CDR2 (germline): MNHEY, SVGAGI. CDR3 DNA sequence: TGTGCCAGCAGTTACCCCGGACAGGGGGCTGAGCAGTACTTC. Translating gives CASSYPGQGAEQYF.

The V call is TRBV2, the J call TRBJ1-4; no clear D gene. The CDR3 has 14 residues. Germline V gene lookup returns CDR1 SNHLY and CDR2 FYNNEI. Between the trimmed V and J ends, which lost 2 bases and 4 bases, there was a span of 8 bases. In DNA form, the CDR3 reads TGTGCCAGCAGTGAAAGGCCGAATAATGAAAAACTGTTTTTT. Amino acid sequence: CASSERPNNEKLFF.

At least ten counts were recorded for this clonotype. CDR3 sequence (DNA): TGTGCTAGTGGTTTGTCTCGGGCCAGCACAGATACGCAGTATTTT. It translates to CASGLSRASTDTQYF. The chain has TRBV12-5 and TRBJ2-3; no clear D gene. CDR3 length: 15 amino acids. Trimming shortened V by 2 bases and J by 0 bases, and 9 bases separated the two germline ends. Germline lookup yields CDR1 LGHNT and CDR2 FRNRAP.

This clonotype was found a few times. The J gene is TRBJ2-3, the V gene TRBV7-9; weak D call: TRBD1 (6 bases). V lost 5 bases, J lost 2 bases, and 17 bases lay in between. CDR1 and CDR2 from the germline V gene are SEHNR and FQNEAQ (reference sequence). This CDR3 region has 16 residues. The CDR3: CASSPPDRLDTDTQYF. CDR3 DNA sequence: TGTGCCAGCAGCCCGCCGGACAGATTAGACACAGATACGCAGTATTTT. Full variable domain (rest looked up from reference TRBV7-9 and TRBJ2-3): DTGVSQNPRHKITKRGQNVTFRCDPISEHNRLYWYRQTLGQGPEFLTYFQNEAQLEKSRLLSDRFSAERPKGSFSTLEIQRTEQGDSAMYLCASSPPDRLDTDTQYFGPGTRLTVL.

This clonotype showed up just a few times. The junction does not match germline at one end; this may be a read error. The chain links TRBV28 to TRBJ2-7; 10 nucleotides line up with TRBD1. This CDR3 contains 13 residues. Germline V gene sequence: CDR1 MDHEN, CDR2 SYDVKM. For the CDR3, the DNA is TGTACCAGCAGCGCCGGGACAGGGGTGAAGCAGTACTTC. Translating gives CTSSAGTGVKQYF.

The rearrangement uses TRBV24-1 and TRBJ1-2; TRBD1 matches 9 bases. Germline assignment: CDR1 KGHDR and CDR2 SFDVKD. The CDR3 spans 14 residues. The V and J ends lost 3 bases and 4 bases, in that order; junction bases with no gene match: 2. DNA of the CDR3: TGTGCCACCAGTGATACAGGGGGCTCCTATGGCTACACCTTC. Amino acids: CATSDTGGSYGYTF.

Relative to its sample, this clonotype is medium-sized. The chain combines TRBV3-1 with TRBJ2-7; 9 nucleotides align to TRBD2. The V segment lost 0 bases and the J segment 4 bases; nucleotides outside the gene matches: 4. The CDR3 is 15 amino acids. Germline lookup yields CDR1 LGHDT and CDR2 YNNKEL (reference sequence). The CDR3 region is CASSQEGLAGYEQYF. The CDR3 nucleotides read TGTGCCAGCAGCCAAGAAGGTCTAGCGGGGTACGAGCAGTACTTC.

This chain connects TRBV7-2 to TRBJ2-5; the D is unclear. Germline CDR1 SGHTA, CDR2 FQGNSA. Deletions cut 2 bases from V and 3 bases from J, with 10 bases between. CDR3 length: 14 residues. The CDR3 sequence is CASSLLGAEETQYF. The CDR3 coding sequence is TGTGCCAGCAGCTTACTCGGTGCGGAAGAGACCCAGTACTTC. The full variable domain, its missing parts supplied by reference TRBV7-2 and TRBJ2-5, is GAGVSQSPSNKVTEKGKDVELRCDPISGHTALYWYRQSLGQGLEFLIYFQGNSAPDKSGLPSDRFSAERTGGSVSTLTIQRTQQEDSAVYLCASSLLGAEETQYFGPGTRLLVL.

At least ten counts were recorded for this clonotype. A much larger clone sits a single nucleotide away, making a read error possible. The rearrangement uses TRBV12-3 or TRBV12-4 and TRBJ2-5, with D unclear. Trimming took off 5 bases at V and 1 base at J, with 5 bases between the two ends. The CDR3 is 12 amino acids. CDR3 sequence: CASSTGQETQYF. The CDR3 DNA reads TGTGCCAGCAGTACGGGCCAAGAGACCCAGTACTTC.

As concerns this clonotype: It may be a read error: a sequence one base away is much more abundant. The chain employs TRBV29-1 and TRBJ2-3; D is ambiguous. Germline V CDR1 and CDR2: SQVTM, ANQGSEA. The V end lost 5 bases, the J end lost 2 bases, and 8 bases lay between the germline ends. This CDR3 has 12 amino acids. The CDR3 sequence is CSVRVPTDTQYF. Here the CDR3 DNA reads TGCAGCGTTAGGGTCCCCACAGATACGCAGTATTTT.

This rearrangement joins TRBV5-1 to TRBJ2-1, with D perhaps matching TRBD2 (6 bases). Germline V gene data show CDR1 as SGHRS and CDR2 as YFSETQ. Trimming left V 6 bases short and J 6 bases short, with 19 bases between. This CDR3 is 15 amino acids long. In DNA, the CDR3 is TGCGCCAGCACCCCGGGGACCGGGAGCTTCAATGAGCAGTTCTTC. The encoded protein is CASTPGTGSFNEQFF.

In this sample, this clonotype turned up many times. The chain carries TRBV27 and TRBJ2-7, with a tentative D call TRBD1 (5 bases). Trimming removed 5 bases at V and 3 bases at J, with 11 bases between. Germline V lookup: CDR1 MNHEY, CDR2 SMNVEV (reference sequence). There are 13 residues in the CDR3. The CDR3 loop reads CASSPQVNYEQYF. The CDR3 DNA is TGTGCCAGCAGTCCACAGGTAAACTACGAGCAGTACTTC.

The CDR3: CASSLVAGLAGDADTQYF. The CDR3 DNA reads TGTGCCAGCAGCTTAGTTGCAGGACTAGCGGGAGACGCAGATACGCAGTATTTT. The chain links TRBV7-2 to TRBJ2-3; 13 bases are a match to TRBD2. J was trimmed by 4 bases and V by 1 base; bases with no gene match: 8. CDR3 size: 18 residues. CDR1 SGHTA and CDR2 FQGNSA come from the germline V gene.

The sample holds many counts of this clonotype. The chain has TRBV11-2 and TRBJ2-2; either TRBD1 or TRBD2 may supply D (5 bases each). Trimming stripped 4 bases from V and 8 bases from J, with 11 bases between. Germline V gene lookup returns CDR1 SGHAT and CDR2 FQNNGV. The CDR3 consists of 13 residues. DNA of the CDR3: TGTGCCAGCAGCTCGGGGCGGACAGGGGAGCTGTTTTTT. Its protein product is CASSSGRTGELFF.

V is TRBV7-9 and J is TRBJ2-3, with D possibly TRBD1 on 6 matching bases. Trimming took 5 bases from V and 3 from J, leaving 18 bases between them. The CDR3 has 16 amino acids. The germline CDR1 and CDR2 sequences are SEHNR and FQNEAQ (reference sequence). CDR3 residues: CASSITGSFGTDTQYF. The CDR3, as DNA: TGTGCCAGCAGCATCACAGGGTCGTTTGGGACAGATACGCAGTATTTT.